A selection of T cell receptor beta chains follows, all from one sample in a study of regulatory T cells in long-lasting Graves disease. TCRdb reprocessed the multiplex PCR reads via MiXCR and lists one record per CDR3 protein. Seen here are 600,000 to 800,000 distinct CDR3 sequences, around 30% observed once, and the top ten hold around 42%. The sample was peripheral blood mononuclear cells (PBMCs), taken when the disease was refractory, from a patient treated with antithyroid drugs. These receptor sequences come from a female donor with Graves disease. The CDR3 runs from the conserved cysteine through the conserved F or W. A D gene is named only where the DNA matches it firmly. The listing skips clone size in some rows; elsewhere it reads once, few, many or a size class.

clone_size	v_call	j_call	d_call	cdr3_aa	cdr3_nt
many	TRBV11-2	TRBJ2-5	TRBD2	CASSLRTSGYEETQYF	TGTGCCAGCAGCTTAAGGACTAGCGGGTATGAAGAGACCCAGTACTTC
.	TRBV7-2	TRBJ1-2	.	CASSPNRWTDGYTF	TGTGCCAGCAGCCCAAACCGCTGGACTGATGGCTACACCTTC
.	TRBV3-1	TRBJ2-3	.	CASSQVGDTDTQYF	TGTGCCAGCAGCCAAGTCGGGGACACAGATACGCAGTATTTT
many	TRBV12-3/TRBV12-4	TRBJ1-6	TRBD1	CASSTGTENSPLHF	TGTGCCAGCAGCACCGGGACAGAGAATTCACCCCTCCACTTT
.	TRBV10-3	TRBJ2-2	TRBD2	CAIRRGSGNTGELFF	TGTGCCATCAGGCGCGGTAGCGGGAATACCGGGGAGCTGTTTTTT
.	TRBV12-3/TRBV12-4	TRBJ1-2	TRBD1	CASSGTEANYGYTF	TGTGCCAGCAGCGGGACAGAAGCTAACTATGGCTACACCTTC
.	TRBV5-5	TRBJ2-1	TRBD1	CASSSSRDRGDEQFF	TGTGCCAGCAGCTCGTCCCGGGACAGGGGGGATGAGCAGTTCTTC
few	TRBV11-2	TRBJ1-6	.	CASSLNVDGEFHF	TGTGCCAGCAGCTTAAACGTGGACGGGGAGTTCCACTTT
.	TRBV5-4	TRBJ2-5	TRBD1	CASRENRGYETQYF	TGTGCCAGCCGAGAGAACAGGGGGTATGAGACCCAGTACTTC
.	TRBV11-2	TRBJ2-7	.	CASSSGFIFYEQYF	TGTGCCAGCAGCTCAGGGTTCATTTTCTACGAGCAGTACTTC
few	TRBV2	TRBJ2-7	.	CASSDSLKRNSYEQYF	TGTGCCAGCAGTGACTCTTTGAAACGGAACTCCTACGAGCAGTACTTC